These 29 T cell receptor beta chains were all obtained from the same sample, sequenced in a study of blood T cell repertoires in COVID-19. Sequencing was performed with immunoSEQ multiplex PCR; in TCRdb, only in-frame clones are kept and a portion is missing. Of about 16,000 clones in the sample, around 82% were seen once. Sequenced material: peripheral blood. Receptors originate from a man older than 75 with active COVID-19.

The chain has TRBV10-3 and TRBJ2-5; weak D call: TRBD1 (6 bases). Germline V gene data show CDR1 as ENHRY and CDR2 as SYGVKD. This CDR3 spans 15 amino acids. Deletions cut 3 bases from V and 5 bases from J, with 16 bases between. The CDR3 DNA follows: TGTGCCATCAGTGACCAAAACAAAGGGGGTGAGACCCAGTACTTC. This gives the protein CAISDQNKGGETQYF.

This chain connects TRBV19 to TRBJ2-7; 7 nucleotides align to TRBD2. Germline CDR1 is LNHDA and CDR2 is SQIVND (reference sequence). The CDR3 sequence is 13 residues long. Trimming at V came to 5 bases and at J to 7 bases, leaving 8 bases not matched to a gene. The CDR3 sequence: CASSAELGGEQYF. CDR3 DNA sequence: TGTGCCAGTAGTGCAGAGCTGGGGGGGGAGCAGTACTTC.

The chain links TRBV29-1 to TRBJ1-1; no definite D call. V lost 4 bases and J lost 2, with 11 bases in between. Germline V gene data show CDR1 as SQVTM and CDR2 as ANQGSEA. The CDR3 has 13 amino acids. CDR3 amino acids: CSVVEDYNTEAFF. The CDR3 coding sequence is TGCAGCGTTGTGGAGGACTATAACACTGAAGCTTTCTTT.

This clone was observed a few times. V usage is TRBV19 and J usage is TRBJ2-7, with 8 nucleotides matching TRBD2. After removal of 5 bases from V and 5 bases from J, the junction contained 8 bases not matched to a gene. This CDR3 spans 14 amino acids. CDR1 and CDR2 (germline): LNHDA, SQIVND (reference sequence). DNA for the CDR3: TGTGCCAGTAGTGGTGCGGGAGGATTCCACGAGCAGTACTTC. Amino acid sequence: CASSGAGGFHEQYF.

In its sample, this clone was seen a few times. This chain uses TRBV5-4 with TRBJ2-7, with a weak D call TRBD1 (5 bases). Germline V lookup: CDR1 SGHNT, CDR2 YYREEE (reference sequence). Trimming stripped 5 bases from V and 0 bases from J, with 9 bases between. The CDR3 is 13 residues long. As DNA, the CDR3 is TGTGCCAGCAGGACAGAGTACTCCTACGAGCAGTACTTC. Residues: CASRTEYSYEQYF.

The V and J genes are TRBV19 and TRBJ2-7; D may be TRBD1 (6 bases). The CDR3 runs to 14 residues. Trimming cost V 4 bases and J 5 bases, with 15 bases left between them. CDR1 and CDR2 from the germline V gene are LNHDA and SQIVND (reference sequence). CDR3 sequence: CASSTVTGSHEQYF. In nucleotides, the CDR3 is TGTGCCAGTAGTACAGTTACAGGGTCCCACGAGCAGTACTTC.

The chain employs TRBV7-9 and TRBJ2-7; no clear D gene. Germline loops: CDR1 SEHNR, CDR2 FQNEAQ (reference sequence). Between the trimmed V and J ends, which lost 1 base and 3 bases, there was a span of 4 bases. This CDR3 comprises 12 residues. CDR3 sequence (DNA): TGTGCCAGCAGCTTAGGCAGCTACGAGCAGTACTTC. Translated, it gives CASSLGSYEQYF.

The CDR3: CASSFFGTEQETQYF. CDR3 in DNA: TGTGCCAGCAGTTTTTTCGGGACAGAACAAGAGACCCAGTACTTC. The chain carries TRBV28 and TRBJ2-5; 7 bases are a match to TRBD1. This CDR3 region has 15 residues. J was trimmed by 2 bases and V by 3 bases; bases with no gene match: 6. Germline CDR1 and CDR2: MDHEN and SYDVKM. Filled out from reference TRBV28 and TRBJ2-5, the complete variable domain reads DVKVTQSSRYLVKRTGEKVFLECVQDMDHENMFWYRQDPGLGLRLIYFSYDVKMKEKGDIPEGYSVSREKKERFSLILESASTNQTSMYLCASSFFGTEQETQYFGPGTRLLVL.

The rearrangement uses TRBV19 and TRBJ2-1, with 13 bases that match TRBD2. Trimming removed 3 bases from V and 14 bases from J; junction bases left unmatched: 13. Germline V lookup: CDR1 LNHDA, CDR2 SQIVND (reference sequence). The CDR3 covers 16 residues. The CDR3 DNA reads as TGTGCCAGTAGTATGGGAAAGACTAGCGGGAGGAATTTTAAGTTCTTC. This gives the protein CASSMGKTSGRNFKFF.

V gene TRBV2 combines with J gene TRBJ1-4; D call uncertain. The CDR3 has 15 residues. With 8 bases removed from V and 0 bases from J, the gap between germline ends came to 13 bases. Germline loops: CDR1 SNHLY, CDR2 FYNNEI. For the CDR3, the DNA is TGTGCCAGCTCTTCCATCCGCGCAACTAATGAAAAACTGTTTTTT. This translates into CASSSIRATNEKLFF.

This clone appeared once. The V call is TRBV6-5, the J call TRBJ1-1, with D hard to call. This CDR3 has 15 residues. Trimming removed 4 bases from V and 4 bases from J, with 16 bases in between. The germline V gene has CDR1 MNHEY and CDR2 SVGAGI. The CDR3 DNA follows: TGTGCCAGCAGTTTCCAGCTGGCGGTTGGCACTGAAGCTTTCTTT. This encodes CASSFQLAVGTEAFF.

The rearrangement uses TRBV11-2 and TRBJ2-1; D gene ambiguous. The V end lost 5 bases, the J end lost 4 bases, and 9 bases lay between the germline ends. Germline-derived CDR1 and CDR2 are SGHAT and FQNNGV. The CDR3 extends over 13 amino acids. The CDR3 here is CASSNARYNEQFF. The DNA of the CDR3 is TGTGCCAGCAGCAACGCTAGGTACAATGAGCAGTTCTTC.

This rearrangement joins TRBV6-5 to TRBJ2-7; 8 bases align to TRBD1. CDR3 length equals 14 residues. V was pared by 8 bases and J by 8 bases, with 14 bases of the junction left unmatched. Germline CDR1 is MNHEY and CDR2 is SVGAGI. The DNA of the CDR3 is TGTGCCAGCGGTCCGGGACAGGAGACGCGGCAGCAGTACTTC. This translates into CASGPGQETRQQYF.

The J gene is TRBJ1-6, the V gene TRBV19; the D is unclear. Trimming pared 3 bases from V and 5 bases from J, leaving 14 bases between. CDR3 length equals 16 residues. Germline CDR1 and CDR2: LNHDA and SQIVND (reference sequence). CDR3 amino acids: CASSIGDSGHNSPLHF. The CDR3 bases are TGTGCCAGTAGTATCGGGGATAGCGGGCATAATTCACCCCTCCACTTT.

The chain combines TRBV2 with TRBJ2-5; D call uncertain. Deletions cut 7 bases from V and 5 bases from J, with 8 bases between. This CDR3 has 11 amino acids. The V gene's germline CDR1 is SNHLY and CDR2 FYNNEI. For the CDR3, the DNA is TGTGCCAGCACAACAGACGAGACCCAGTACTTC. It is translated as CASTTDETQYF.

CDR3 DNA sequence: TGTGCCAGCAGCTACCGGTTAGCGGGAGGGCCTACAGATACGCAGTATTTT. As protein: CASSYRLAGGPTDTQYF. The V gene is TRBV13, the J gene TRBJ2-3; 11 bases fit TRBD2. The CDR3 is 17 residues long. CDR1 and CDR2 (germline): PRHDT, FYEKMQ (reference sequence). V lost 4 bases and J lost 3; bases outside the gene matches: 9.

The chain carries TRBV28 and TRBJ1-2; D possibly corresponds to TRBD1 (6 bases). CDR3 length equals 14 residues. V lost 2 bases and J lost 7, with 14 bases in between. Germline V gives CDR1 MDHEN, CDR2 SYDVKM. In DNA, the CDR3 is TGTGCCAGCAGTTTAGCAGGGGAAGTGAGTGGCTACACCTTC. Translating it yields CASSLAGEVSGYTF.

The rearrangement links TRBV4-2 to TRBJ2-3; TRBD2 matches 10 bases. The germline gives CDR1 LGHNA, CDR2 YNFKEQ. CDR3 size: 17 residues. J was trimmed by 6 bases and V by 4 bases; bases with no gene match: 13. CDR3 nucleotides: TGTGCCAGCAGCCCTCGACTCCTAGCGGGAGCCGGCGATACGCAGTATTTT. Translating it yields CASSPRLLAGAGDTQYF.

The gene calls are TRBV6-5 and TRBJ1-4; D call uncertain. In germline, CDR1 is MNHEY, CDR2 SVGAGI. The ends were cut back, 7 bases at V and 6 bases at J, with 15 bases in the middle. CDR3 size: 14 residues. The CDR3 bases are TGTGCCAGCAACAAAGCGGGGTTTGATGAAAAACTGTTTTTT. Translating it yields CASNKAGFDEKLFF.

This chain uses TRBV4-1 with TRBJ2-2; D is possibly TRBD2 (6 bases). CDR3 size: 17 residues. Trimming took 0 bases from V and 5 from J, leaving 16 bases between them. Germline-derived CDR1 and CDR2 are MGHRA and YSYEKL. Written as DNA, the CDR3 is TGCGCCAGCAGCCAAGAGGGCTCCCGGGGGACGACCGGGGAGCTGTTTTTT. Its protein product is CASSQEGSRGTTGELFF.

The chain employs TRBV5-1 and TRBJ1-2; D gene ambiguous. V was pared by 0 bases and J by 9 bases, with 12 bases between. The CDR3 has 13 residues. Germline V gives CDR1 SGHRS, CDR2 YFSETQ. The CDR3 loop reads CASSLEEGRSYTF. The CDR3 DNA is TGCGCCAGCAGCTTGGAAGAGGGTCGGAGCTACACCTTC.

The V gene is TRBV7-9, the J gene TRBJ2-5; a weak D match, TRBD2 (6 bases). CDR3 length: 15 residues. Trimming took 0 bases from V and 5 from J, leaving 13 bases between them. Germline CDR1 and CDR2: SEHNR and FQNEAQ (reference sequence). Here the CDR3 reads CASSLATGVWETQYF. Written as DNA, the CDR3 is TGTGCCAGCAGCTTAGCAACGGGAGTGTGGGAGACCCAGTACTTC.

The chain links TRBV14 to TRBJ2-7; 7 bases are shared with TRBD2. TRBJ2-1 explains the end of the DNA better; the J call may be wrong. This CDR3 has 13 residues. CDR1 is SGHDN, CDR2 FVKESK, per germline. This CDR3 is CASNFASGNEQFF. The CDR3 bases are TGTGCCAGCAACTTTGCTAGCGGCAATGAGCAGTTCTTC.

V and J are TRBV28 and TRBJ2-4, with a possible D match to TRBD1 (6 bases). CDR1 and CDR2 (germline): MDHEN, SYDVKM. The CDR3 runs to 15 residues. Trimming took 5 bases from V and 6 from J, leaving 17 bases between them. The CDR3 protein is CASSPSTGEINIQYF. CDR3 coding DNA: TGTGCCAGCAGTCCGTCGACAGGTGAAATAAACATTCAGTACTTC.

The chain links TRBV3-1 (or the pseudogene TRBV3-2) to TRBJ2-2, with 7 bases that match TRBD1. Trimming took 5 bases from V and 4 from J; bases not matched to a gene: 13. Germline V gene sequence: CDR1 LGHDT, CDR2 YNNKEL (reference sequence). This CDR3 is 17 amino acids long. The CDR3 reads CASSSQNRGDFTGELFF. CDR3 in DNA: TGTGCCAGCAGCTCCCAAAACAGGGGTGATTTCACCGGGGAGCTGTTTTTT.

The chain joins TRBV9 to TRBJ1-6; D not certain. Germline V gene data show CDR1 as SGDLS and CDR2 as YYNGEE. The CDR3 sequence is 15 residues long. Trimming took off 0 bases at V and 8 bases at J, with 12 bases between the two ends. CDR3 in amino acids: CASSVVGGSDSPLHF. The CDR3 DNA is TGTGCCAGCAGCGTAGTCGGCGGGAGCGATTCACCCCTCCACTTT.

The chain links TRBV5-1 to TRBJ2-1; 13 nucleotides align to TRBD2. Trimming cost V 1 base and J 6 bases; bases outside gene matches: 10. The CDR3 consists of 18 residues. CDR1 and CDR2 (germline): SGHRS, YFSETQ. The CDR3 is CASSLKGPGLAGLNEQFF. The DNA of the CDR3 is TGCGCCAGCAGCTTGAAGGGGCCGGGACTAGCGGGACTCAATGAGCAGTTCTTC.

This clone showed up just a few times. V and J are TRBV5-5 and TRBJ2-5; 7 bases fit TRBD1. The ends lost 4 bases at V and 3 bases at J; junction bases unmatched: 3. Germline V gene lookup returns CDR1 SGHKS and CDR2 YYEKEE (reference sequence). The CDR3 covers 13 residues. The CDR3 protein is CASSRGPKETQYF. The CDR3 coding sequence is TGTGCCAGCAGCAGGGGGCCAAAAGAGACCCAGTACTTC.

This rearrangement joins TRBV28 to TRBJ2-2; D unresolved. Germline V gene lookup returns CDR1 MDHEN and CDR2 SYDVKM. Trimming left V 5 bases short and J 0 bases short, with 7 bases between. The CDR3 covers 14 residues. CDR3 region: CASSPTTNTGELFF. The CDR3 DNA reads as TGTGCCAGCAGTCCCACAACGAACACCGGGGAGCTGTTTTTT.